These T cell receptor beta chains were read from a single sample in a study of cytomegalovirus exposure and HLA in healthy donors. Libraries were prepared by immunoSEQ multiplex PCR; TCRdb keeps only in-frame clonotypes and omits some of them. Of under 200,000 clones listed, approximately 80% are singletons. Sequenced sample: PBMCs. The receptor source for this set is a woman in her forties or fifties in good health and CMV-seronegative. The CDR3 runs from the conserved cysteine through the conserved F or W. Fields, in order: J gene, clone size, D gene, V gene, CDR3 DNA, CDR3 protein. D genes are given only for firm matches. Expanded clones get a size class; other rows say once, few or many, or leave the size out.

j_call: TRBJ2-3
clone_size: -
d_call: -
v_call: TRBV2
cdr3_nt: TGTGCCAGCAGTGTCTCTAGGAGGGGCACAGATACGCAGTATTTT
cdr3_aa: CASSVSRRGTDTQYF

j_call: TRBJ2-3
clone_size: -
d_call: TRBD2
v_call: TRBV28
cdr3_nt: TGTGCCAGCAGCGTCGGGGGGAGCTTGGCTACGCAGTATTTT
cdr3_aa: CASSVGGSLATQYF

j_call: TRBJ1-4
clone_size: -
d_call: -
v_call: TRBV2
cdr3_nt: TGTGCCAGCAGTGAAGCGCTGGTGAGTAAACTGTTTTTT
cdr3_aa: CASSEALVSKLFF

j_call: TRBJ2-5
clone_size: -
d_call: -
v_call: TRBV2
cdr3_nt: TGTGCCAGCAGTGAAGGAGGGACCCAGTACTTC
cdr3_aa: CASSEGGTQYF

j_call: TRBJ2-7
clone_size: -
d_call: -
v_call: TRBV5-1
cdr3_nt: TGCGCCAGCAGCTTGGCTGCATCTACCTACGAGCAGTACTTC
cdr3_aa: CASSLAASTYEQYF

j_call: TRBJ2-1
clone_size: -
d_call: -
v_call: TRBV5-6
cdr3_nt: TGTGCCAGCAGCCTGCTCCACGGGGGACTCACAAATGAGCAGTTCTTC
cdr3_aa: CASSLLHGGLTNEQFF

j_call: TRBJ2-5
clone_size: -
d_call: TRBD2
v_call: TRBV10-3
cdr3_nt: TGTGCCATCAGTGGTCAGACTAGCGGGGGGCAAGAGACCCAGTACTTC
cdr3_aa: CAISGQTSGGQETQYF

j_call: TRBJ2-3
clone_size: once
d_call: TRBD2
v_call: TRBV28
cdr3_nt: TGTGCCAGCAGTTCTCCTAGCGGGACAGATACGCAGTATTTT
cdr3_aa: CASSSPSGTDTQYF

j_call: TRBJ2-5
clone_size: -
d_call: TRBD1
v_call: TRBV4-3
cdr3_nt: TGCGCCAGCAGCCAACAGGGGGCTCGAGAGACCCAGTACTTC
cdr3_aa: CASSQQGARETQYF

j_call: TRBJ2-7
clone_size: -
d_call: -
v_call: TRBV9
cdr3_nt: TGTGCCAGCAGCAACTCCGCGGTTCTCCTGAACGAGCAGTACTTC
cdr3_aa: CASSNSAVLLNEQYF

j_call: TRBJ1-5
clone_size: -
d_call: TRBD1
v_call: TRBV28
cdr3_nt: TGTGCCAGCAGTCCTGACAGGGGGCATCAGCCCCAGCATTTT
cdr3_aa: CASSPDRGHQPQHF

j_call: TRBJ2-5
clone_size: -
d_call: -
v_call: TRBV21-1
cdr3_nt: TGTGCCAGCAGCAAAGGTGTACGCGACACGAACTTCGAGACCCAGTACTTC
cdr3_aa: CASSKGVRDTNFETQYF

j_call: TRBJ2-7
clone_size: few
d_call: -
v_call: TRBV9
cdr3_nt: TGTGCCAGCAGCCCCCGGGGAGTGTTGTCCTACGAGCAGTACTTC
cdr3_aa: CASSPRGVLSYEQYF

j_call: TRBJ1-4
clone_size: -
d_call: -
v_call: TRBV10-2
cdr3_nt: TGCGCCAGCAGTGAGCAGGGGCCTGCGAGGCAAACTAATGAAAAACTGTTTTTT
cdr3_aa: CASSEQGPARQTNEKLFF